Listed below are T cell receptor beta chains from one sample, sequenced in a study of blood T cell repertoires in COVID-19. Here immunoSEQ multiplex PCR was the method, and the copy in TCRdb shows in-frame clones only, minus some. This sample has under 400,000 clones, with roughly 90% found just once. Material for sequencing was peripheral blood. The receptors come from a man aged 18 to 35 with active or convalescent COVID-19. CDR3s include the opening cysteine and the closing phenylalanine or tryptophan. A D gene is named only where the DNA matches it firmly. The size field is filled for only some rows; it gives once, few, many or a size class.

j_gene	d_gene	abundance	v_gene	CDR3nt	CDR3aa
TRBJ1-5	NA	NA	TRBV6-2/TRBV6-3	TGTGCCAGCAGTTACTCGTTGCAGGGTGGGCAGCCCCAGCATTTT	CASSYSLQGGQPQHF
TRBJ2-7	NA	NA	TRBV4-1	TGCGCCAGCAGCCAAGAAGACGGAAGGGGGCGGGGCGAGCAGTACTTC	CASSQEDGRGRGEQYF
TRBJ1-5	NA	NA	TRBV19	TGTGCCAGTAGGTTAGGAGCCTTAGGGGGCAATCAGCCCCAGCATTTT	CASRLGALGGNQPQHF
TRBJ2-7	TRBD2	NA	TRBV30	TGTGCCTGGAGGGGCGGGGGTAGCGGGAGTACCTACGAGCAGTACTTC	CAWRGGGSGSTYEQYF
TRBJ2-7	NA	NA	TRBV6-6	TGTGCCAGCAGTTCCCACAGTGGGGTTCGGGAGGAGCAGTACTTC	CASSSHSGVREEQYF
TRBJ1-5	TRBD1	NA	TRBV7-2	TGTGCCAGCAGCGTTAGACAGGGCGGTCAGCCCCAGCATTTT	CASSVRQGGQPQHF
TRBJ1-5	TRBD1	NA	TRBV9	TGTGCCAGCAGCCCGAGCGGACAGGGCGGGAGCAATCAGCCCCAGCATTTT	CASSPSGQGGSNQPQHF
TRBJ1-4	NA	NA	TRBV7-2	TGTGCCAGCAGCTTAGCCTACAGGACAAATGAAAAACTGTTTTTT	CASSLAYRTNEKLFF
TRBJ1-2	NA	few	TRBV6-5	TGTGCCAGCAGTTACATCCCCAGCTATGGCTACACCTTC	CASSYIPSYGYTF
TRBJ2-5	NA	NA	TRBV18	TGTGCCAGCTCACCGGTTTTTGGGGGGTACCAAGAGACCCAGTACTTC	CASSPVFGGYQETQYF
TRBJ2-3	NA	NA	TRBV19	TGTGCCAGTAGTCTCATTGACTCGTCTCGAGATACGCAGTATTTT	CASSLIDSSRDTQYF
TRBJ2-1	TRBD2	NA	TRBV7-2	TGTGCCAGCAGCTTTGCCGGGTTAGCGGGAGGTCAGGAGCAGTTCTTC	CASSFAGLAGGQEQFF
TRBJ1-1	NA	NA	TRBV14	TGTGCCAGCAGCCAATGGACGGGGGTGAACACTGAAGCTTTCTTT	CASSQWTGVNTEAFF
TRBJ1-2	TRBD1	NA	TRBV19	TGTGCCAGTAGTCCCGGACCCGGGACAGGCACGGGCTACACCTTC	CASSPGPGTGTGYTF
TRBJ2-7	TRBD1	NA	TRBV5-6	TGTGCCAGCAGCGTCCGGGACAGGCCCTACGAGCAGTACTTC	CASSVRDRPYEQYF
TRBJ2-3	NA	many	TRBV19	TGTGCCAGTAGTATTACACCAAACCCCACAGATACGCAGTATTTT	CASSITPNPTDTQYF
TRBJ1-2	NA	NA	TRBV11-2	TGTGCCAGCAGTTTACCGGGACAAGTCTATGGCTACACCTTC	CASSLPGQVYGYTF
TRBJ1-6	TRBD1	NA	TRBV7-2	TGTGCCAGCAGCGACAGGGGGTTCAGCTCCTATAATTCACCCCTCCACTTT	CASSDRGFSSYNSPLHF
TRBJ1-3	TRBD1	once	TRBV6-5	TGTGCCAGCAGCTCGGACAGGGGGCCGGGAAACACCATATATTTT	CASSSDRGPGNTIYF
TRBJ2-3	TRBD2	NA	TRBV3-1/TRBV3-2	TGTGCCAGCAGCCAAGGACTAGCGGGATACGATACGCAGTATTTT	CASSQGLAGYDTQYF
TRBJ1-5	NA	NA	TRBV7-6	TGTGCCAGCAGCTTAGCGGATCGGGGGAGTTATAGCAATCAGCCCCAGCATTTT	CASSLADRGSYSNQPQHF
TRBJ2-7	NA	NA	TRBV21-1	TGTGCCAGCGAGGACAGGGGAAACGAGCAGTACTTC	CASEDRGNEQYF
TRBJ2-1	TRBD2	NA	TRBV28	TGTGCCAGCAGTTTACTCGGCGGGGGGGTGTCCGGTGAGCAGTTCTTC	CASSLLGGGVSGEQFF
TRBJ1-6	TRBD1	few	TRBV27	TGTGCCAGCAGTTTAGAGGGGGCTAGGTATTCACCCCTCCACTTT	CASSLEGARYSPLHF
TRBJ1-5	NA	NA	TRBV6-5	TGTGCCAGCAGTTACTCGGAGGGTCAGCCCCAGCATTTT	CASSYSEGQPQHF
TRBJ2-5	TRBD1	NA	TRBV5-1	TGCGCCAGCAGCCCGGGACAGGGGTTCCAAGAGACCCAGTACTTC	CASSPGQGFQETQYF
TRBJ1-5	NA	NA	TRBV18	TGTGCCAGCTCACCCGGGGGGGGAAACAATCAGCCCCAGCATTTT	CASSPGGGNNQPQHF
TRBJ2-3	NA	NA	TRBV4-1	TGCGCCAGCAGCCAAGAGGGACTCGGGGCAGATACGCAGTATTTT	CASSQEGLGADTQYF
TRBJ2-2	NA	few	TRBV28	TGTGCCAGCATCAAGACAGTCTCCACCGGGGAGCTGTTTTTT	CASIKTVSTGELFF
TRBJ1-1	NA	NA	TRBV27	TGTGCCAGCATGGGGCAAATGAACACTGAAGCTTTCTTT	CASMGQMNTEAFF
TRBJ1-6	NA	NA	TRBV9	TGTGCCAGCAGCGGTCAGGGGCGCGGTAATTCACCCCTCCACTTT	CASSGQGRGNSPLHF
TRBJ2-1	TRBD2	NA	TRBV27	TGTGCCAGCAGTCCCCCGTTAGCGGGAGGGCCAAAGTATAATGAGCAGTTCTTC	CASSPPLAGGPKYNEQFF